Listed below are T cell receptor beta chains from one sample, sequenced in a study of shared clonotypes between healthy human individuals. The data were produced by immunoSEQ multiplex PCR, yet TCRdb's version contains in-frame clones alone and is incomplete. Altogether some 690,000 clones are present, about 90% being singletons, with the ten largest covering around a third. The sample consisted of memory CD8+ T cells from PBMCs. These receptors all stem from a man in his late teens or twenties in good health. Some clones in this sample may be carry-over from other donors' samples. CDR3s include the opening cysteine and the closing phenylalanine or tryptophan. The D gene is left open where the match is weak. The size field is filled for only some rows; it gives once, few, many or a size class.

d_call: TRBD2; cdr3_length: 16; v_call: TRBV5-1; j_call: TRBJ2-7; clone_size: .; cdr3_aa: CASSFDREGSSYEQYF; cdr3_nt: TGCGCCAGCAGCTTCGACCGGGAGGGTTCTTCTTACGAGCAGTACTTC
d_call: TRBD2; cdr3_length: 16; v_call: TRBV23-1; j_call: TRBJ2-2; clone_size: .; cdr3_aa: CANHGASGSNTGELFF; cdr3_nt: TGCGCCAACCACGGGGCTAGCGGGTCCAACACCGGGGAGCTGTTTTTT
d_call: .; cdr3_length: 14; v_call: TRBV7-9; j_call: TRBJ1-4; clone_size: few; cdr3_aa: CASSLGASEEKLFF; cdr3_nt: TGTGCCAGCAGCTTAGGGGCCTCTGAGGAAAAACTGTTTTTT
d_call: .; cdr3_length: 15; v_call: TRBV28; j_call: TRBJ2-5; clone_size: .; cdr3_aa: CASSLTGEGLETQYF; cdr3_nt: TGTGCCAGCAGTCTGACGGGAGAGGGTCTAGAGACCCAGTACTTC
d_call: .; cdr3_length: 9; v_call: TRBV4-1; j_call: TRBJ1-5; clone_size: .; cdr3_aa: CASSQPQHF; cdr3_nt: TGCGCCAGCTCTCAGCCCCAGCATTTT
d_call: .; cdr3_length: 11; v_call: TRBV2; j_call: TRBJ1-1; clone_size: .; cdr3_aa: CASRRGEDAFF; cdr3_nt: TGTGCCAGCAGGAGAGGAGAAGATGCTTTCTTT
d_call: .; cdr3_length: 11; v_call: TRBV27; j_call: TRBJ2-5; clone_size: .; cdr3_aa: CASRRGETQYF; cdr3_nt: TGTGCCAGCAGGAGGGGAGAGACCCAGTACTTC
d_call: .; cdr3_length: 15; v_call: TRBV7-8; j_call: TRBJ1-5; clone_size: .; cdr3_aa: CASSLEGQGIQPQHF; cdr3_nt: TGTGCCAGCAGCTTAGAGGGGCAGGGGATTCAGCCCCAGCATTTT
d_call: TRBD1; cdr3_length: 16; v_call: TRBV6-1; j_call: TRBJ1-5; clone_size: few; cdr3_aa: CASSASRGTGRQPQHF; cdr3_nt: TGTGCCAGCAGTGCATCACGCGGGACAGGCCGTCAGCCCCAGCATTTT
d_call: .; cdr3_length: 13; v_call: TRBV25-1; j_call: TRBJ2-2; clone_size: .; cdr3_aa: CASRAGRAGELFF; cdr3_nt: TGTGCCAGCAGGGCAGGTCGGGCCGGGGAGCTGTTTTTT
d_call: TRBD2; cdr3_length: 17; v_call: TRBV13; j_call: TRBJ2-7; clone_size: .; cdr3_aa: CASSLSGLAGLNYEQYF; cdr3_nt: TGTGCCAGCAGCTTATCGGGACTAGCGGGATTGAACTACGAGCAGTACTTC
d_call: TRBD2; cdr3_length: 15; v_call: TRBV5-1; j_call: TRBJ2-1; clone_size: once; cdr3_aa: CASSFFGTSTNEQFF; cdr3_nt: TGCGCCAGCAGCTTTTTCGGGACTAGCACGAATGAGCAGTTCTTC
d_call: TRBD1; cdr3_length: 15; v_call: TRBV27; j_call: TRBJ2-7; clone_size: few; cdr3_aa: CASGRTGIRSYEQYF; cdr3_nt: TGTGCCAGCGGCCGGACAGGGATCAGATCCTACGAGCAGTACTTC
d_call: .; cdr3_length: 12; v_call: TRBV6-5; j_call: TRBJ1-2; clone_size: .; cdr3_aa: CASSYRSYGYTF; cdr3_nt: TGTGCCAGCAGTTACAGATCCTATGGCTACACCTTC
d_call: TRBD1; cdr3_length: 14; v_call: TRBV11-2; j_call: TRBJ2-7; clone_size: .; cdr3_aa: CASSRGQGWDEQYF; cdr3_nt: TGTGCCAGCAGCCGAGGACAGGGATGGGACGAGCAGTACTTC
d_call: .; cdr3_length: 12; v_call: TRBV28; j_call: TRBJ2-1; clone_size: .; cdr3_aa: CASSLKGLKQFF; cdr3_nt: TGTGCCAGCAGTTTAAAGGGACTGAAGCAGTTCTTC
d_call: TRBD2; cdr3_length: 14; v_call: TRBV27; j_call: TRBJ2-1; clone_size: .; cdr3_aa: CASSFLGGDSEQFF; cdr3_nt: TGTGCCAGCAGTTTCCTTGGGGGGGACTCTGAGCAGTTCTTC
d_call: .; cdr3_length: 13; v_call: TRBV7-9; j_call: TRBJ2-2; clone_size: .; cdr3_aa: CASSFEGTGELFF; cdr3_nt: TGTGCCAGCAGCTTCGAAGGAACCGGGGAGCTGTTTTTT
d_call: .; cdr3_length: 14; v_call: TRBV5-6; j_call: TRBJ2-7; clone_size: .; cdr3_aa: CASSGDNRAYEQYF; cdr3_nt: TGTGCCAGCAGCGGAGACAACAGGGCTTACGAGCAGTACTTC
d_call: .; cdr3_length: 14; v_call: TRBV7-9; j_call: TRBJ2-7; clone_size: .; cdr3_aa: CASSNQRGWDEQYF; cdr3_nt: TGTGCCAGCAGCAATCAACGAGGCTGGGACGAGCAGTACTTC
d_call: .; cdr3_length: 16; v_call: TRBV7-8; j_call: TRBJ2-2; clone_size: .; cdr3_aa: CASSPRDSRNTGELFF; cdr3_nt: TGTGCCAGCAGCCCCCGGGACTCGAGGAACACCGGGGAGCTGTTTTTT
d_call: .; cdr3_length: 14; v_call: TRBV2; j_call: TRBJ2-7; clone_size: .; cdr3_aa: CASTEGSETYEQYF; cdr3_nt: TGTGCCAGCACCGAAGGAAGCGAAACCTACGAGCAGTACTTC
d_call: .; cdr3_length: 13; v_call: TRBV14; j_call: TRBJ2-2; clone_size: .; cdr3_aa: CASSQVVAGELFF; cdr3_nt: TGTGCCAGCAGCCAAGTAGTTGCCGGGGAGCTGTTTTTT
d_call: .; cdr3_length: 14; v_call: TRBV2; j_call: TRBJ2-1; clone_size: .; cdr3_aa: CASPSRDRVNEQFF; cdr3_nt: TGTGCCAGCCCAAGCAGAGATAGAGTCAATGAGCAGTTCTTC
d_call: .; cdr3_length: 18; v_call: TRBV21-1; j_call: TRBJ2-2; clone_size: .; cdr3_aa: CASSTGTGGRPNTGELFF; cdr3_nt: TGTGCCAGCAGCACGGGGACAGGGGGTAGGCCGAACACCGGGGAGCTGTTTTTT
d_call: .; cdr3_length: 16; v_call: TRBV4-1; j_call: TRBJ1-2; clone_size: .; cdr3_aa: CASSQEAWGGLYGYTF; cdr3_nt: TGCGCCAGCAGCCAAGAAGCTTGGGGGGGACTCTATGGCTACACCTTC
d_call: TRBD1; cdr3_length: 15; v_call: TRBV7-9; j_call: TRBJ1-5; clone_size: few; cdr3_aa: CASSGGQEPYQPQHF; cdr3_nt: TGTGCCAGCAGCGGCGGACAGGAACCGTATCAGCCCCAGCATTTT
d_call: TRBD2; cdr3_length: 16; v_call: TRBV4-1; j_call: TRBJ2-7; clone_size: .; cdr3_aa: CASSQRSGLAVGEQYF; cdr3_nt: TGCGCCAGCAGCCAACGCTCGGGACTAGCGGTGGGAGAGCAGTACTTC
d_call: .; cdr3_length: 13; v_call: TRBV7-2; j_call: TRBJ2-7; clone_size: .; cdr3_aa: CASSFFSGYEQYF; cdr3_nt: TGTGCCAGCAGCTTTTTCTCCGGCTACGAGCAGTACTTC
d_call: .; cdr3_length: 14; v_call: TRBV9; j_call: TRBJ2-6; clone_size: .; cdr3_aa: CASSPSTGANVLTF; cdr3_nt: TGTGCCAGCAGCCCATCGACAGGGGCCAACGTCCTGACTTTC
d_call: .; cdr3_length: 13; v_call: TRBV27; j_call: TRBJ2-7; clone_size: .; cdr3_aa: CASSPGTTGEQYF; cdr3_nt: TGTGCCAGCAGTCCAGGGACCACTGGCGAGCAGTACTTC
d_call: .; cdr3_length: 15; v_call: TRBV7-9; j_call: TRBJ2-1; clone_size: once; cdr3_aa: CASSLTLLGFNEQFF; cdr3_nt: TGTGCCAGCAGCCTTACCCTCCTGGGGTTTAATGAGCAGTTCTTC
d_call: .; cdr3_length: 13; v_call: TRBV27; j_call: TRBJ1-5; clone_size: .; cdr3_aa: CASSFRVSQPQHF; cdr3_nt: TGTGCCAGCAGTTTTAGGGTTTCTCAGCCCCAGCATTTT
d_call: .; cdr3_length: 11; v_call: TRBV2; j_call: TRBJ1-1; clone_size: few; cdr3_aa: CASRDNTEAFF; cdr3_nt: TGTGCCAGCAGGGACAACACTGAAGCTTTCTTT
d_call: .; cdr3_length: 14; v_call: TRBV5-1; j_call: TRBJ2-7; clone_size: .; cdr3_aa: CASSFIRGAYEQYF; cdr3_nt: TGCGCCAGCAGCTTCATCAGGGGGGCCTACGAGCAGTACTTC
d_call: .; cdr3_length: 15; v_call: TRBV9; j_call: TRBJ1-4; clone_size: .; cdr3_aa: CASSVAGGINEKLFF; cdr3_nt: TGTGCCAGCAGCGTAGCTGGGGGGATTAATGAAAAACTGTTTTTT
d_call: TRBD1; cdr3_length: 16; v_call: TRBV7-9; j_call: TRBJ1-2; clone_size: .; cdr3_aa: CASSPQGAQKLWGYTF; cdr3_nt: TGTGCCAGCAGCCCCCAGGGGGCGCAAAAGCTATGGGGCTACACCTTC
d_call: TRBD2; cdr3_length: 14; v_call: TRBV5-4; j_call: TRBJ2-7; clone_size: .; cdr3_aa: CASSIAGGTYEQYF; cdr3_nt: TGTGCCAGCAGCATTGCGGGAGGAACCTACGAGCAGTACTTC
d_call: .; cdr3_length: 14; v_call: TRBV9; j_call: TRBJ2-3; clone_size: .; cdr3_aa: CASSVAGSTDTQYF; cdr3_nt: TGTGCCAGCAGCGTAGCGGGGAGCACAGATACGCAGTATTTT
d_call: .; cdr3_length: 15; v_call: TRBV6-1; j_call: TRBJ2-4; clone_size: .; cdr3_aa: CASRDVILAKNIQYF; cdr3_nt: TGTGCCAGCAGAGACGTTATACTAGCCAAAAACATTCAGTACTTC
d_call: TRBD2; cdr3_length: 16; v_call: TRBV7-3; j_call: TRBJ2-1; clone_size: .; cdr3_aa: CASSLGLAMVHNEQFF; cdr3_nt: TGTGCCAGCAGCTTAGGACTAGCAATGGTCCACAATGAGCAGTTCTTC
d_call: .; cdr3_length: 14; v_call: TRBV7-3; j_call: TRBJ2-7; clone_size: many; cdr3_aa: CASSLGGGTNEQYF; cdr3_nt: TGTGCCAGCAGCTTAGGGGGCGGGACGAACGAGCAGTACTTC
d_call: TRBD2; cdr3_length: 15; v_call: TRBV5-1; j_call: TRBJ2-7; clone_size: .; cdr3_aa: CASSLGPAGSYEQYF; cdr3_nt: TGCGCCAGCAGCCTGGGGCCAGCGGGATCCTACGAGCAGTACTTC
d_call: .; cdr3_length: 13; v_call: TRBV6-1; j_call: TRBJ2-3; clone_size: .; cdr3_aa: CASSDWEIDTQYF; cdr3_nt: TGTGCCAGCAGTGACTGGGAGATAGATACGCAGTATTTT
d_call: .; cdr3_length: 14; v_call: TRBV7-9; j_call: TRBJ2-7; clone_size: .; cdr3_aa: CASSFRPKPYEQYF; cdr3_nt: TGTGCCAGCAGCTTCCGACCGAAGCCGTACGAGCAGTACTTC
d_call: TRBD1; cdr3_length: 18; v_call: TRBV7-6; j_call: TRBJ2-7; clone_size: once; cdr3_aa: CASSSIRSETGDPYEQYF; cdr3_nt: TGTGCCAGCAGCTCAATACGGTCCGAGACAGGGGACCCCTACGAGCAGTACTTC
d_call: TRBD2; cdr3_length: 15; v_call: TRBV28; j_call: TRBJ2-3; clone_size: .; cdr3_aa: CASSYSGASTDTQYF; cdr3_nt: TGTGCCAGCAGTTATAGCGGGGCTAGCACAGATACGCAGTATTTT